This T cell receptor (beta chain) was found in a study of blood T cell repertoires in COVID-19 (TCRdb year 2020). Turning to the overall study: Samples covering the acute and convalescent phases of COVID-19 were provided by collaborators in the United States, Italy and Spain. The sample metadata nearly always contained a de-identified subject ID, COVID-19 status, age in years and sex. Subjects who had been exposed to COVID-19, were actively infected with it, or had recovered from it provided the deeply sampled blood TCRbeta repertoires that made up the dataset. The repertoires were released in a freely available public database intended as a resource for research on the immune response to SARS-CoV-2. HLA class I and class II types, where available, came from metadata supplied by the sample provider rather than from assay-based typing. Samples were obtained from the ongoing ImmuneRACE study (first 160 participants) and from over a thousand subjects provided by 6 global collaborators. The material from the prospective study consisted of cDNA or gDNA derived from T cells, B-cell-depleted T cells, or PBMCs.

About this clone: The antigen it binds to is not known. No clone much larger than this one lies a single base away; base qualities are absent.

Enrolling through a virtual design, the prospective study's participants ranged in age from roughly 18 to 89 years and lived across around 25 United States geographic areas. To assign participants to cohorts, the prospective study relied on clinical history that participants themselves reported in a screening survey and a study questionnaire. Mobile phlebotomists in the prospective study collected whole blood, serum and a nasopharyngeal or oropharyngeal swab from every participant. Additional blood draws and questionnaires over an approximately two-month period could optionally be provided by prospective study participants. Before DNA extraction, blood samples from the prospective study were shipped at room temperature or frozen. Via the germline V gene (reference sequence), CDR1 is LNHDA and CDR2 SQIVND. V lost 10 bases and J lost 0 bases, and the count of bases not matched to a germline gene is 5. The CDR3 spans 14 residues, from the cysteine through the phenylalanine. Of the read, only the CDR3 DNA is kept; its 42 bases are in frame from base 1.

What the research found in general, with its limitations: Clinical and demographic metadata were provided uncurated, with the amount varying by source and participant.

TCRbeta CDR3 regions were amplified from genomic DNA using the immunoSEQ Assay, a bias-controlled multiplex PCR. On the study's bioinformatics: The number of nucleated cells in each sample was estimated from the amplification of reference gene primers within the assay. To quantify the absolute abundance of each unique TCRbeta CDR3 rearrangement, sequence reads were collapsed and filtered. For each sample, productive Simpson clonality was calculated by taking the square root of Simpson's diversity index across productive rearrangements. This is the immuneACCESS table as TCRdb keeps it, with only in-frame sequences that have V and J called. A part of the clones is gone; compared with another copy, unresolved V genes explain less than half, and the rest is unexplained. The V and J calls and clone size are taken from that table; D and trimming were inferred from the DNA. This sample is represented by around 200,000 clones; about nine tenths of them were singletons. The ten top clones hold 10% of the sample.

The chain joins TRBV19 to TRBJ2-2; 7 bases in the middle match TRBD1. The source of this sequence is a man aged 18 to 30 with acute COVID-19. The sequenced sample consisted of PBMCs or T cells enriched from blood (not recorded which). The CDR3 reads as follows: CATPTGTNTGELFF. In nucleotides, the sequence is TGTGCCACCCCGACAGGGACGAACACCGGGGAGCTGTTTTTT.